A selection of T cell receptor beta chains follows, all from one sample in a study of metastatic and nonmetastatic thyroid tumors. TCRdb reanalyzed the PCR reads via MiXCR. The data hold 23,000 or so clones, with just over 20% observed a single time. Sequences were obtained from blood. These receptor sequences come from a female donor with papillary thyroid cancer or a benign thyroid nodule (not recorded which). Some clones in this sample may be carry-over from other donors' samples. CDR3s include the opening cysteine and the closing phenylalanine or tryptophan. The order of the fields is clone size, V gene, D gene, J gene, CDR3 protein, CDR3 DNA. A D gene is named only where the DNA matches it firmly. Clone size is given for some rows only: seen once, a few or many times, or a class if the clone is expanded.

many	TRBV15	.	TRBJ2-2	CATSRERMNTGELFF	TGTGCCACCAGCAGAGAACGGATGAACACCGGGGAGCTGTTTTTT
medium-sized	TRBV5-1	TRBD2	TRBJ2-7	CASSLAGTRNEQYF	TGCGCCAGCAGCTTGGCAGGGACTAGAAACGAGCAGTACTTC
many	TRBV5-1	.	TRBJ1-1	CASSLVFRGRTEAFF	TGCGCCAGCAGCTTGGTTTTCAGGGGACGCACTGAAGCTTTCTTT
.	TRBV7-8	TRBD1	TRBJ1-6	CASSSSGTGYSPLHF	TGTGCCAGCAGCTCGTCCGGGACAGGGTATTCACCCCTCCACTTT
.	TRBV5-4	.	TRBJ1-1	CAGSLHRDTEAFF	TGTGCCGGCAGCTTGCACAGGGACACTGAAGCTTTTTTT
many	TRBV5-8	TRBD2	TRBJ2-1	CASSATRTSGSNEQFF	TGTGCCAGCAGCGCCACCCGGACTAGCGGGAGCAATGAGCAGTTCTTC
.	TRBV11-2	TRBD1	TRBJ1-2	CASSLGYRTGGSYGHTF	TGTGCCAGCAGCTTAGGTTACCGTACAGGGGGCAGCTATGGCCACACCTTC
many	TRBV25-1	.	TRBJ2-3	CASSEPGLGGPDTQYF	TGTGCCAGCAGTGAACCCGGTCTGGGGGGCCCAGATACGCAGTATTTT
.	TRBV30	TRBD2	TRBJ2-7	CAWSDPFRRERSYEQYF	TGTGCCTGGAGTGACCCCTTTCGGCGGGAGCGCTCCTACGAGCAGTACTTC
.	TRBV27	.	TRBJ2-3	CTSSLGATDTQYF	TGCACCAGCAGTTTAGGGGCCACAGATACGCAGTATTTT
.	TRBV20-1	TRBD1	TRBJ2-2	CSAPDRVNTVEPFF	TGCAGTGCTCCCGACAGGGTAAACACCGTGGAGCCGTTTTTT
many	TRBV20-1	.	TRBJ1-6	CSALQGEAYNSPLHF	TGCAGTGCCCTACAGGGTGAGGCTTATAATTCACCCCTCCACTTT
once	TRBV20-1	.	TRBJ1-2	CSALDIYGYTF	TGCAGTGCTTTGGACATCTATGGCTACACCTTC
many	TRBV11-1	.	TRBJ1-1	CASRKGGGGSNTEAFF	TGTGCCAGCAGAAAAGGGGGGGGAGGGTCGAACACTGAAGCTTTCTTT
many	TRBV4-3	TRBD2	TRBJ2-7	CASSQENRLAGGEQYF	TGCGCCAGCAGCCAAGAAAATCGTCTAGCGGGAGGGGAGCAGTACTTC
.	TRBV6-2/TRBV6-3	.	TRBJ1-5	CASSYYFRKEGGHYSNQPQHF	TGTGCCAGCAGTTACTATTTTCGGAAGGAAGGTGGGCATTATAGCAATCAGCCCCAGCATTTT
.	TRBV5-1	.	TRBJ2-7	CASSAGTGPAYEHYF	TGCGCCAGCAGCGCCGGTACAGGGCCGGCCTACGAGCATTACTTC
many	TRBV28	TRBD2	TRBJ2-5	CASRLRLAGDPQETQYF	TGTGCCAGCAGACTAAGGCTAGCGGGAGACCCACAAGAGACCCAGTACTTC
many	TRBV28	.	TRBJ1-2	CASSFLELYYGYTF	TGTGCCAGCAGTTTTCTCGAGTTATACTATGGCTACACCTTC
many	TRBV7-2	.	TRBJ2-1	CASSQGSSSYNEQFF	TGTGCCAGCAGCCAGGGGAGTTCGTCCTACAATGAGCAGTTCTTC
many	TRBV27	.	TRBJ2-5	CASRRRQYQETQYF	TGTGCCAGCAGGCGTAGACAGTACCAAGAGACCCAGTACTTC
medium-sized	TRBV12-3/TRBV12-4	.	TRBJ2-1	CASSFQGRHNEQFF	TGTGCCAGCAGTTTTCAGGGGCGGCACAATGAGCAGTTCTTC
medium-sized	TRBV6-1	.	TRBJ1-1	CASSEANTEAFF	TGTGCCAGCAGTGAAGCTAACACTGAAGCTTTCTTT
medium-sized	TRBV12-3/TRBV12-4	TRBD1	TRBJ1-6	CASSLRDRDPLHF	TGTGCCAGCAGTCTCCGGGACAGGGATCCCCTCCACTTT
few	TRBV28	TRBD1	TRBJ2-5	CASSLGLGQSDGYQETQYF	TGTGCCAGCAGTTTAGGGTTGGGACAGTCGGACGGATACCAAGAGACCCAGTACTTC
many	TRBV20-1	.	TRBJ1-3	CSAAQGSGNTIYF	TGCAGTGCTGCACAGGGATCTGGAAACACCATATATTTT
medium-sized	TRBV4-3	TRBD2	TRBJ2-7	CASSQDFSSGTTYEQYF	TGCGCCAGCAGCCAAGATTTCTCTAGCGGGACTACTTACGAGCAGTACTTC
many	TRBV28	.	TRBJ2-6	CASSGSFGGANVLTF	TGTGCCAGCTCGGGCAGTTTCGGCGGGGCCAACGTCCTGACTTTC
many	TRBV20-1	TRBD2	TRBJ2-3	CSAYGGRARSTDTQYF	TGCAGTGCTTACGGCGGGAGGGCGAGAAGCACAGATACGCAGTATTTT
.	TRBV10-3	TRBD1	TRBJ2-7	CAISEGTGDYEQYF	TGTGCCATCAGTGAAGGTACAGGGGACTACGAGCAGTACTTC
once	TRBV11-1	.	TRBJ1-1	CASSYGLRLPNTESFF	TGTGCCAGCAGCTACGGTCTGCGACTACCGAACACTGAATCTTTCTTT
.	TRBV20-1	TRBD1	TRBJ2-5	CSARRQGLGETQYF	TGCAGTGCTAGGAGACAGGGTCTGGGAGAGACCCAGTACTTC
few	TRBV4-1	TRBD1	TRBJ1-2	CASSQVGTDYGYTF	TGCGCCAGCAGCCAAGTGGGGACAGACTATGGCTACACCTTC
.	TRBV9	.	TRBJ1-5	CASSPPGSFMYQPQHF	TGTGCCAGCAGCCCCCCCGGGTCCTTTATGTATCAGCCCCAGCATTTT
medium-sized	TRBV6-1	.	TRBJ1-1	CADGQNAEAFF	TGTGCTGACGGACAGAACGCTGAAGCTTTCTTT
many	TRBV20-1	TRBD2	TRBJ2-1	CSARVLSGSSYNEQFF	TGCAGTGCTAGGGTCCTAAGCGGGAGCTCCTACAATGAGCAGTTCTTC
few	TRBV6-1	.	TRBJ2-7	CASSEAWQTYEQYF	TGTGCCAGCAGTGAAGCTTGGCAGACCTACGAGCAGTACTTC
many	TRBV14	.	TRBJ1-5	CASSQDYISDQPQHF	TGTGCCAGCAGCCAAGATTACATTTCAGACCAGCCCCAGCATTTT
.	TRBV5-1	TRBD2	TRBJ2-3	CASSLEGLSGGYTQYF	TGCGCCAGCAGCTTGGAGGGACTATCGGGGGGGTATACGCAGTATTTT
few	TRBV2	.	TRBJ1-2	CASNDNYGYTF	TGTGCCAGCAACGATAACTATGGCTACACCTTC
many	TRBV2	.	TRBJ2-1	CASSAGPGRDNEQFF	TGTGCCAGCAGTGCCGGACCAGGGAGAGACAATGAGCAGTTCTTC
many	TRBV7-2	TRBD2	TRBJ2-1	CASRHGLAGAGEQFF	TGTGCCAGCAGACACGGACTAGCGGGAGCTGGTGAGCAGTTCTTC